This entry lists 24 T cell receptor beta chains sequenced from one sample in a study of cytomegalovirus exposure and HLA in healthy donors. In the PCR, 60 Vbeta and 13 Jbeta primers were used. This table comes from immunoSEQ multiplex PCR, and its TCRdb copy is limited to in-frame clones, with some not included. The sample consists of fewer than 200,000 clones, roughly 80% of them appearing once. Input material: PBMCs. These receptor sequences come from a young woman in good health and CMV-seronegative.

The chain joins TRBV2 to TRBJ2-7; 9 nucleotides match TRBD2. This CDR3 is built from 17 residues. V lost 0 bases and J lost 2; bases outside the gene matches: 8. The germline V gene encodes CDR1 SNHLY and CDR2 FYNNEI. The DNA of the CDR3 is TGTGCCAGCAGTGAAGCAGTACCGGGACTAGCAACCTACGAGCAGTACTTC. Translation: CASSEAVPGLATYEQYF.

CDR3 loop: CASSLASGDYTDTQYF. CDR3 nucleotide sequence: TGTGCCAGCAGTTTAGCTAGCGGGGACTACACAGATACGCAGTATTTT. The rearrangement joins TRBV27 to TRBJ2-3; 9 bases are shared with TRBD2. V trimming: 2 bases; J trimming: 2 bases; junction bases outside the gene matches: 5. CDR1 MNHEY and CDR2 SMNVEV come from the germline V gene (reference sequence). The CDR3 runs to 16 residues.

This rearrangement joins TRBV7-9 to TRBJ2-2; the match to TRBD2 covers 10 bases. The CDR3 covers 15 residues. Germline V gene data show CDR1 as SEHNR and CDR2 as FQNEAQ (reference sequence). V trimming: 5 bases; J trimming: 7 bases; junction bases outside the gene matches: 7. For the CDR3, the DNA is TGTGCCAGCAGCCGAGCGGGAGGGGCGGACGGGGAGCTGTTTTTT. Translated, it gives CASSRAGGADGELFF.

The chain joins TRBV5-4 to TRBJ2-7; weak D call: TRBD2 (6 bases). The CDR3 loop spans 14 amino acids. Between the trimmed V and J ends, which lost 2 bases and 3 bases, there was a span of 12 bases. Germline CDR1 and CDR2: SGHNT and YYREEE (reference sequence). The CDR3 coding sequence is TGTGCCAGCAGCTTCCCCGGGACTCACTACGAGCAGTACTTC. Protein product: CASSFPGTHYEQYF.

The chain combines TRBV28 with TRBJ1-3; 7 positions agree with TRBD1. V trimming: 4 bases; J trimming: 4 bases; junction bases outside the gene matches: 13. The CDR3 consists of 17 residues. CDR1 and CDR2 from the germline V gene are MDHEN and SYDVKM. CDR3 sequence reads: CASSSRTGRVRGNTIYF. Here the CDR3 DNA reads TGTGCCAGCAGTTCCCGGACAGGACGTGTCCGGGGAAACACCATATATTTT.

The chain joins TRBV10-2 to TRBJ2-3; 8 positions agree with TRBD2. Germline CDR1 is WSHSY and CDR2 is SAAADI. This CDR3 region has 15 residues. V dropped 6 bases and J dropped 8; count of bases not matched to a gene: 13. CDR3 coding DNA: TGCGCCAGCAGCCCGGGGACCCCCCGGGGGGGTACGCAGTATTTT. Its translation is CASSPGTPRGGTQYF.

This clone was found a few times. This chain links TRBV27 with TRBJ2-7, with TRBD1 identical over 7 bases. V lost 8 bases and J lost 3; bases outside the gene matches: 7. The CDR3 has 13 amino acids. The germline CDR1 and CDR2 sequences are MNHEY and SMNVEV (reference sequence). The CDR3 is CASSPTGIYEQYF. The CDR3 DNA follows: TGTGCCAGCTCGCCGACAGGGATCTACGAGCAGTACTTC.

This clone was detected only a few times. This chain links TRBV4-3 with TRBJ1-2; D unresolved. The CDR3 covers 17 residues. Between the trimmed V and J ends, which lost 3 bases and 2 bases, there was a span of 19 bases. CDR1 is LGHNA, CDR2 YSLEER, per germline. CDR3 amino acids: CASSQDAHVGGNYGYTF. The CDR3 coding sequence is TGCGCCAGCAGCCAGGATGCCCACGTCGGAGGGAACTATGGCTACACCTTC.

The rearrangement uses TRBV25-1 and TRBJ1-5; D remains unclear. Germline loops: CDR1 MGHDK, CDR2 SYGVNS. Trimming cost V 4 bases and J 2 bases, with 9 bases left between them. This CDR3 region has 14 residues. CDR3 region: CASSGGRGNQPQHF. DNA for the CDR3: TGTGCCAGCAGTGGTGGGCGGGGCAATCAGCCCCAGCATTTT. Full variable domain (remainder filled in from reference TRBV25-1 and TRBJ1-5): EADIYQTPRYLVIGTGKKITLECSQTMGHDKMYWYQQDPGMELHLIHYSYGVNSTEKGDLSSESTVSRIRTEHFPLTLESARPSHTSQYLCASSGGRGNQPQHFGDGTRLSIL.

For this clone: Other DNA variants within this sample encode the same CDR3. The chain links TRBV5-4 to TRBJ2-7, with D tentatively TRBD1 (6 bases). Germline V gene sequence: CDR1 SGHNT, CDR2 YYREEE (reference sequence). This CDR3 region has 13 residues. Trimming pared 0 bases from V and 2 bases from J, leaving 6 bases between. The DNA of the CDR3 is TGTGCCAGCAGCTTGGACAGGGCCTACGAGCAGTACTTC. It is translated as CASSLDRAYEQYF.

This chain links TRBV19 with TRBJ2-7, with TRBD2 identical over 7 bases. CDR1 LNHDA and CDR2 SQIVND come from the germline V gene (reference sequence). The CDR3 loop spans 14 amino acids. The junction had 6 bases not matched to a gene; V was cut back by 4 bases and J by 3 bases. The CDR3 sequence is CASSRGGNFYEQYV. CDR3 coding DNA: TGTGCCAGTAGTAGGGGGGGTAACTTCTACGAGCAGTACGTC.

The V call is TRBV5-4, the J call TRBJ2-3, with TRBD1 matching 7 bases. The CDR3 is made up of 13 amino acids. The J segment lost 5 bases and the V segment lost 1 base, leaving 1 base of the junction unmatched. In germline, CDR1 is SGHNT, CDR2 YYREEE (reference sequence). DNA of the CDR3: TGTGCCAGCAGCTTGAACAGGGGAGATACGCAGTATTTT. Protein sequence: CASSLNRGDTQYF.

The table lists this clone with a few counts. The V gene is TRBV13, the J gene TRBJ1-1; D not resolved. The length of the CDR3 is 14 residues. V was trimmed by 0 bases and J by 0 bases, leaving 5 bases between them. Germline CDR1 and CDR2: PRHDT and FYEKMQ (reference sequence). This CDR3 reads CASSLGGMNTEAFF. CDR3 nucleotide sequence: TGTGCCAGCAGCTTAGGGGGCATGAACACTGAAGCTTTCTTT. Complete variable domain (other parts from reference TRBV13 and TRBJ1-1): AAGVIQSPRHLIKEKRETATLKCYPIPRHDTVYWYQQGPGQDPQFLISFYEKMQSDKGSIPDRFSAQQFSDYHSELNMSSLELGDSALYFCASSLGGMNTEAFFGQGTRLTVV.

The CDR3 is CATKAGIDNQPQHF. Written as DNA, the CDR3 is TGTGCCACCAAAGCAGGGATCGACAATCAGCCCCAGCATTTT. The chain carries TRBV15 and TRBJ1-5; possible D gene TRBD1, 5 bases. The CDR3 is 14 amino acids. Per the germline V gene, CDR1 is LNHNV and CDR2 is YYDKDF (reference sequence). Trimming took off 7 bases at V and 3 bases at J, with 13 bases between the two ends. Combining the CDR3 with reference TRBV15 and TRBJ1-5 gives the whole variable domain DAMVIQNPRYQVTQFGKPVTLSCSQTLNHNVMYWYQQKSSQAPKLLFHYYDKDFNNEADTPDNFQSRRPNTSFCFLDIRSPGLGDTAMYLCATKAGIDNQPQHFGDGTRLSIL.

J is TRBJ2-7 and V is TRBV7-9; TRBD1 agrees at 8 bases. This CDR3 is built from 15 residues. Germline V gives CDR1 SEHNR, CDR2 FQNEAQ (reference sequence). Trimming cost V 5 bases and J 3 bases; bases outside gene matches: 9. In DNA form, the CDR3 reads TGTGCCAGCAGCGACAGGGGACTGGCTTTCTACGAGCAGTACTTC. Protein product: CASSDRGLAFYEQYF.

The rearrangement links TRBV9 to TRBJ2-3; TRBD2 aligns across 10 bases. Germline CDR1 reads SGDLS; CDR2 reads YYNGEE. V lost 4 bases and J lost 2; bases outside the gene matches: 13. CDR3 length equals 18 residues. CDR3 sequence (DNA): TGTGCCAGCAGCTCCACTAGCGGGACCCCAACCCCCACAGATACGCAGTATTTT. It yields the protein CASSSTSGTPTPTDTQYF. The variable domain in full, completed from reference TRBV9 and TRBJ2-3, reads DSGVTQTPKHLITATGQRVTLRCSPRSGDLSVYWYQQSLDQGLQFLIQYYNGEERAKGNILERFSAQQFPDLHSELNLSSLELGDSALYFCASSSTSGTPTPTDTQYFGPGTRLTVL.

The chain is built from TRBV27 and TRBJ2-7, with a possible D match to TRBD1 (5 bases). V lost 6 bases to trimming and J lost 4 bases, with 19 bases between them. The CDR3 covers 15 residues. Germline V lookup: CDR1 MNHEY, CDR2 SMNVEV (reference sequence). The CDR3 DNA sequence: TGTGCCAGCAGCATCGACCCCATGGGGCTATACGAGCAGTACTTC. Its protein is CASSIDPMGLYEQYF.

The CDR3 nucleotides are TGCGCCAGCAGTGAAGACAGAACAGATACGCAGTATTTT. This encodes CASSEDRTDTQYF. The chain carries TRBV10-1 and TRBJ2-3; D perhaps matches TRBD1 (5 bases). The germline V gene encodes CDR1 WNHNN and CDR2 SYGVQD (reference sequence). The CDR3 runs to 13 residues. With 3 bases removed from V and 3 bases from J, the gap between germline ends came to 7 bases.

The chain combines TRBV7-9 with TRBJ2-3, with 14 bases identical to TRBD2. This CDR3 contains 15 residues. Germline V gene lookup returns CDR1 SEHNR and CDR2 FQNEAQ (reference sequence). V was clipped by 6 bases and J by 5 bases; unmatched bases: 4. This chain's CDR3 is CASSSTSGRGDTQYF. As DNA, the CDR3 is TGTGCCAGCAGTTCGACTAGCGGGAGGGGAGATACGCAGTATTTT.

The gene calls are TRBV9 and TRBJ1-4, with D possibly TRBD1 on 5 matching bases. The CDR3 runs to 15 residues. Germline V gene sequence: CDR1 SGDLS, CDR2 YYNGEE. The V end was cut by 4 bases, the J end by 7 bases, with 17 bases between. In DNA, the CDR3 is TGTGCCAGCAGCCTAAACCTGGGGGGAGGTGAAAAACTGTTTTTT. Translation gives CASSLNLGGGEKLFF. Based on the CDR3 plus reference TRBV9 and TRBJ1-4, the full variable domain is DSGVTQTPKHLITATGQRVTLRCSPRSGDLSVYWYQQSLDQGLQFLIQYYNGEERAKGNILERFSAQQFPDLHSELNLSSLELGDSALYFCASSLNLGGGEKLFFGSGTQLSVL.

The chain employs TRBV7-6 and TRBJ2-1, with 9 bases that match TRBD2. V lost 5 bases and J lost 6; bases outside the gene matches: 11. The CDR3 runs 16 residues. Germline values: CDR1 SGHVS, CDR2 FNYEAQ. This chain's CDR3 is CASSDSLLAGLNEQFF. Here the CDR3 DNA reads TGTGCCAGCAGCGATTCCTTACTAGCGGGTCTCAATGAGCAGTTCTTC.

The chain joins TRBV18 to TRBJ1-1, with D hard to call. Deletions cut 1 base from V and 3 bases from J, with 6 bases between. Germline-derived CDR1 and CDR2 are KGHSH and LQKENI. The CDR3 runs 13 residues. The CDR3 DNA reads TGTGCCAGCTCACCACGTCAGGACACTGAAGCTTTCTTT. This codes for CASSPRQDTEAFF. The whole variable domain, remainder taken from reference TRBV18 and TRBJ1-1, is NAGVMQNPRHLVRRRGQEARLRCSPMKGHSHVYWYRQLPEEGLKFMVYLQKENIIDESGMPKERFSAEFPKEGPSILRIQQVVRGDSAAYFCASSPRQDTEAFFGQGTRLTVV.

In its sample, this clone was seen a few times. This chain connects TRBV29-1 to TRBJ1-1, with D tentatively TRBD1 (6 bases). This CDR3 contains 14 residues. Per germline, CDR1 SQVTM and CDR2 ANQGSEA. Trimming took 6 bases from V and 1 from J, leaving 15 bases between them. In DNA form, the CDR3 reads TGCAGCGTCACAGGACAGTTACAGAACACTGAAGCTTTCTTT. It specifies CSVTGQLQNTEAFF.

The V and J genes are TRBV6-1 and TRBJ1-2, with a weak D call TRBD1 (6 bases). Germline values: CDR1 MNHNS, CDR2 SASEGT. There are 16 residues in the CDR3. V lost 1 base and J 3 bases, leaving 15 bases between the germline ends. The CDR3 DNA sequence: TGTGCCAGCAGTGAAGAGACGACAGGAGAATACTATGGCTACACCTTC. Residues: CASSEETTGEYYGYTF.